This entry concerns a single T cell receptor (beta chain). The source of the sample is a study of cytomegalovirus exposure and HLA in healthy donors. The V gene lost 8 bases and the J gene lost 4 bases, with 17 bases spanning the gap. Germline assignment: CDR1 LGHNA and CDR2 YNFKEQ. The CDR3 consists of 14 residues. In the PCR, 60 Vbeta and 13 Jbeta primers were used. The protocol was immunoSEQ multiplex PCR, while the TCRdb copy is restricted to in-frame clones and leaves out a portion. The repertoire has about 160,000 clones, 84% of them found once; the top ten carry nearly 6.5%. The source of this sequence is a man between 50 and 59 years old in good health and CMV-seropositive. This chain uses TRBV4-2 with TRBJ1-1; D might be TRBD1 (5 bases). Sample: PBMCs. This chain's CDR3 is CASRGPGGATEAFF. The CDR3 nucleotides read TGTGCCAGCCGGGGCCCCGGAGGGGCCACTGAAGCTTTCTTT.